The 17 T cell receptor beta chains listed next were all sequenced from one sample in a study of T-cell memory formation after mild COVID-19. TCRdb re-called the 5' RACE reads with MiXCR, one entry per CDR3 protein. Of about 290,000 distinct CDR3 sequences in the sample, around 15% were seen once. Sequencing was performed on PBMCs or a T cell subset sorted from them (not recorded which). These receptors all come from a man between 18 and 29 years old who had mild COVID-19 (a few samples of this study predate the infection). Cell type and time point are not known.

This clonotype was seen ten or more times. The chain links TRBV6-2 or TRBV6-3 to TRBJ2-7; a possible D gene is TRBD1 (6 bases). In germline, CDR1 is MNHEY, CDR2 SVGEGT. The CDR3 length is 12 residues. Trimming took off 5 bases at V and 7 bases at J, with 12 bases between the two ends. The CDR3: CASSLGQREQYV. The CDR3 DNA reads TGTGCCAGCAGTCTCGGACAGAGGGAGCAGTACGTC.

This clonotype came up many times. The chain employs TRBV3-1 and TRBJ2-7; D is possibly TRBD1 (6 bases). Trimming cost V 4 bases and J 1 base, with 8 bases left between them. The germline CDR1 and CDR2 sequences are LGHDT and YNNKEL (reference sequence). The CDR3 is 13 residues long. CDR3 amino acids: CASSRRGSYEQYV. The CDR3 DNA follows: TGTGCCAGCAGCCGCAGGGGATCCTACGAGCAGTACGTC.

The chain has TRBV7-9 and TRBJ2-2, with TRBD1 as a possible D gene (6 bases). Per germline, CDR1 SEHNR and CDR2 FQNEAQ (reference sequence). Trimming took 5 bases from V and 1 from J, leaving 11 bases between them. This CDR3 region has 15 residues. The CDR3 sequence: CASSIKQGNTGELFF. CDR3 bases: TGTGCCAGCAGCATCAAACAGGGGAACACCGGGGAGCTGTTTTTT.

The table lists this clonotype with a few counts. The CDR3 DNA sequence: TGTGCCAGCAGTCCCGCAGGCGACACCTACGAGCAGTACGTC. Amino acids: CASSPAGDTYEQYV. The chain recombines TRBV28 with TRBJ2-7; D is uncertain. The V end was cut by 5 bases, the J end by 2 bases, with 13 bases between. The CDR3 runs to 14 residues. Germline assignment: CDR1 MDHEN and CDR2 SYDVKM.

This clonotype was seen more than once but under ten times. V is TRBV7-2 and J is TRBJ2-5, with TRBD2 matching 13 bases. CDR1 is SGHTA, CDR2 FQGNSA, per germline. After removal of 4 bases from V and 0 bases from J, the junction contained 2 bases not matched to a gene. The CDR3 has 16 amino acids. CDR3 in DNA: TGTGCCAGCAGCTGGGGGACTAGCGGGGACCAAGAGACCCAGTACTTC. The encoded protein is CASSWGTSGDQETQYF.

This clonotype was picked up a small number of times. The chain couples TRBV6-6 to TRBJ2-3; 8 positions agree with TRBD1. Germline V CDR1 and CDR2: MNHNY, SVGAGI (reference sequence). This CDR3 contains 16 residues. With V trimmed by 4 bases and J by 6 bases, 12 bases remained unmatched. CDR3 residues: CASSSHNLRDRDTQYF. For the CDR3, the DNA is TGTGCCAGCAGTTCTCATAACCTCCGGGACAGGGATACGCAGTATTTT.

The chain couples TRBV4-3 to TRBJ2-3, with D possibly being TRBD2 (6 bases). Germline-derived CDR1 and CDR2 are LGHNA and YSLEER. The CDR3 length is 13 residues. The V and J ends lost 0 bases and 9 bases respectively, with 10 bases between them. This chain's CDR3 is CASSQDFRGTQYF. As DNA, the CDR3 is TGCGCCAGCAGCCAAGATTTTCGGGGGACGCAGTATTTT.

The CDR3 region is CASSLYPNTGELFF. CDR3 coding DNA: TGTGCCAGCAGTCTATATCCGAACACCGGGGAGCTGTTTTTT. The chain joins TRBV12-3 or TRBV12-4 to TRBJ2-2; no definite D call. CDR3 length: 14 amino acids. Trimming pared 5 bases from V and 0 bases from J, leaving 7 bases between.

This chain joins TRBV7-2 and TRBJ1-1; no clear D. Germline V gene lookup returns CDR1 SGHTA and CDR2 FQGNSA. The CDR3 loop spans 14 amino acids. V was cut by 5 bases and J by 0 bases, with 10 bases left in between. Here the CDR3 DNA reads TGTGCCAGCAGCCCGGAGCGGATGAACACTGAAGCTTTCTTT. Translation: CASSPERMNTEAFF.

This chain joins TRBV19 and TRBJ2-5; D might be TRBD1 or TRBD2, each matching 5 bases. Per the germline V gene, CDR1 is LNHDA and CDR2 is SQIVND (reference sequence). The CDR3 contains 15 residues. V gave up 6 bases and J gave up 6 bases, with 20 bases separating them. The CDR3 nucleotides read TGTGCCAGTAGCTCAGAAGGGGTTACGGGAAAGACCCAGTACTTC. Amino acids: CASSSEGVTGKTQYF.

The chain carries TRBV18 and TRBJ1-2; D call uncertain. The CDR3 runs 14 residues. Trimming cost V 3 bases and J 8 bases, with 16 bases left between them. Germline V CDR1 and CDR2: KGHSH, LQKENI. CDR3 residues: CASSPSQIREGYTF. Here the CDR3 DNA reads TGTGCCAGCTCACCTAGCCAGATCCGCGAAGGCTACACCTTC.

The V gene is TRBV29-1, the J gene TRBJ1-1, with TRBD1 matching 8 bases. This CDR3 contains 11 residues. CDR1 SQVTM and CDR2 ANQGSEA come from the germline V gene. V was clipped by 4 bases and J by 11 bases; unmatched bases: 6. The CDR3 sequence is CSVVQGAWAFF. The CDR3 DNA is TGCAGCGTTGTTCAGGGGGCCTGGGCTTTCTTT.

The genes are TRBV9 and TRBJ2-4, with 8 bases matching TRBD1. The CDR3 totals 14 residues. The germline V gene has CDR1 SGDLS and CDR2 YYNGEE. V was pared by 3 bases and J by 13 bases, with 12 bases of the junction left unmatched. CDR3 DNA: TGTGCCAGCAGCGAGGGGGACAGGCACACGGAACAGTACTTC. Translation: CASSEGDRHTEQYF.

This clonotype came up a few times. The chain recombines TRBV4-3 with TRBJ1-5; possibly TRBD1 for D (5 bases). The germline V gene encodes CDR1 LGHNA and CDR2 YSLEER. The CDR3 has 16 residues. V lost 1 base, J lost 3 bases, and 13 bases lay in between. The CDR3 nucleotides are TGCGCCAGCAGCCAAGGTGTCGGGGGACCCAATCAGCCCCAGCATTTT. Translation: CASSQGVGGPNQPQHF.

V and J are TRBV5-4 and TRBJ2-3; the D gene could be TRBD1 or TRBD2 (6 bases each). Deletions cut 6 bases from V and 3 bases from J, with 17 bases between. Germline V CDR1 and CDR2: SGHNT, YYREEE (reference sequence). The CDR3 spans 15 residues. CDR3 in amino acids: CASIIQGGRTDTQYF. The CDR3 DNA reads TGTGCCAGCATCATACAGGGAGGTCGGACAGATACGCAGTATTTT.

The CDR3 sequence: CASSIALEGGYTF. The CDR3 DNA reads as TGTGCCAGTAGTATAGCTCTTGAAGGAGGCTACACCTTC. This chain connects TRBV19 to TRBJ1-2, with no clear D. The germline V gene has CDR1 LNHDA and CDR2 SQIVND (reference sequence). Deletions cut 1 base from V and 8 bases from J, with 11 bases between. The CDR3 has 13 residues.

The chain has TRBV9 and TRBJ1-6, with TRBD1 matching 7 bases. V was pared by 3 bases and J by 8 bases, with 8 bases of the junction left unmatched. This CDR3 spans 15 amino acids. Per the germline V gene, CDR1 is SGDLS and CDR2 is YYNGEE. Here the CDR3 DNA reads TGTGCCAGCAGCGCACGACAGGGATTACATTCACCCCTCCACTTT. Amino acids: CASSARQGLHSPLHF.